Each of the 12 T cell receptor beta chains below was sequenced from the same sample in a study of identical twins (dated by TCRdb to 2016 to 2018). Receptors were amplified or captured by 5' RACE. TCRdb lists the instrument as Illumina HiSeq 2000. TCRdb reran the public reads through fastp at Q25 and MiXCR, keeping productive beta chains. Records with the same CDR3 protein are collapsed into one entry carrying the most frequent genes and DNA. The table for this sample lists roughly 490,000 distinct CDR3 sequences; approximately 14% of them were counted only once. In total, the top ten clones hold 0.8% to 1% of the sample. In addition, the sample was reused for a study of yellow fever vaccine responses in identical twins.

The sequenced sample was CD4+ T cells sorted from blood. The receptors here all came from a woman between 18 and 29 years old in good health.

This clonotype has only a few counts. The J gene is TRBJ2-1, the V gene TRBV4-1, with 12 bases matching TRBD1. The CDR3 is made up of 16 amino acids. Trimming cost V 4 bases and J 10 bases; bases outside gene matches: 11. CDR1 and CDR2 (germline): MGHRA, YSYEKL. CDR3 region: CASSLFLGTGGWEQFF. Written as DNA, the CDR3 is TGCGCCAGCAGCCTTTTCCTAGGGACAGGGGGCTGGGAGCAGTTCTTC.

In this sample, this clonotype turned up many times. V usage is TRBV29-1 and J usage is TRBJ2-3; TRBD2 matches 11 bases. V trimming: 6 bases; J trimming: 6 bases; junction bases outside the gene matches: 11. CDR1 and CDR2 (germline): SQVTM, ANQGSEA. CDR3 length: 15 amino acids. The CDR3 DNA follows: TGCAGCGTCAGGAAGACTAGCGGGATTAGGGATACGCAGTATTTT. Translated, it gives CSVRKTSGIRDTQYF.

In its sample, this clonotype was seen many times. Here the CDR3 reads CASSLLTADLYEQYF. The CDR3 coding sequence is TGTGCCAGCAGTTTATTGACTGCAGACCTCTACGAGCAGTACTTC. The chain links TRBV12-3 or TRBV12-4 to TRBJ2-7; D remains unclear. The length of the CDR3 is 15 residues. The ends were cut back, 2 bases at V and 3 bases at J, with 14 bases in the middle.

The chain recombines TRBV7-2 with TRBJ2-7; perhaps TRBD2 as D (5 bases). Germline CDR1 is SGHTA and CDR2 is FQGNSA. CDR3 size: 11 residues. V lost 4 bases to trimming and J lost 7 bases, with 8 bases between them. This chain's CDR3 is CASSSQREQYF. CDR3 nucleotide sequence: TGTGCCAGCAGCTCCCAGCGGGAGCAGTACTTC.

Only a few counts were recorded for this clonotype. The V and J genes are TRBV6-1 and TRBJ2-1, with D possibly TRBD2 on 6 matching bases. The length of the CDR3 is 13 residues. The V end was cut by 8 bases, the J end by 9 bases, with 17 bases between. CDR1 and CDR2 from the germline V gene are MNHNS and SASEGT. The CDR3 nucleotides read TGTGCCAGCGTGAGGGAGCGGGCATCTGAGCAGTTCTTC. It is translated as CASVRERASEQFF.

This clonotype was counted between two and nine times. The chain is built from TRBV29-1 and TRBJ1-5, with a possible D match to TRBD1 (6 bases). Germline V gene sequence: CDR1 SQVTM, CDR2 ANQGSEA. Trimming took 4 bases from V and 3 from J, leaving 10 bases between them. The CDR3 runs 13 residues. CDR3 residues: CSVAGGLNQPQHF. The DNA for the CDR3 is TGCAGCGTTGCCGGGGGCCTCAATCAGCCCCAGCATTTT.

Only a few counts were recorded for this clonotype. In DNA form, the CDR3 reads TGTGCCAGCTCACCCCAGGGGGCTGACACTGAAGCTTTCTTT. Protein: CASSPQGADTEAFF. The rearrangement links TRBV18 to TRBJ1-1, with 8 bases fitting TRBD1. The CDR3 has 14 amino acids. The germline V gene has CDR1 KGHSH and CDR2 LQKENI. The V segment lost 3 bases and the J segment 3 bases; nucleotides outside the gene matches: 3. The full variable domain, rest sourced from reference TRBV18 and TRBJ1-1, is NAGVMQNPRHLVRRRGQEARLRCSPMKGHSHVYWYRQLPEEGLKFMVYLQKENIIDESGMPKERFSAEFPKEGPSILRIQQVVRGDSAAYFCASSPQGADTEAFFGQGTRLTVV.

This clonotype appeared many times. This chain connects TRBV20-1 to TRBJ2-1; 9 nucleotides match TRBD2. This CDR3 spans 13 amino acids. With 6 bases clipped from V and 8 bases from J, the junction kept 8 bases outside the gene matches. CDR1 is DFQATT and CDR2 is SNEGSKA in the germline V gene (reference sequence). CDR3 loop: CSAGGTSIDEQFF. CDR3 coding DNA: TGCAGTGCGGGGGGGACTAGCATAGATGAGCAGTTCTTC.

DNA for the CDR3: TGTGCCAGCAGTTTGGCCAGGGTCTATGGCTACACCTTC. Translating it yields CASSLARVYGYTF. This chain links TRBV12-3 or TRBV12-4 with TRBJ1-2; D possibly corresponds to TRBD1 (5 bases). The CDR3 spans 13 residues. V lost 3 bases and J 4 bases, leaving 9 bases between the germline ends.

This clonotype was detected ten times or more. The junction departs from germline at one end; a sequencing error may be responsible. This sequence joins TRBV5-1 and TRBJ2-3; D ambiguous. The CDR3 consists of 13 residues. Germline CDR1 SGHRS, CDR2 YFSETQ. CDR3 sequence: CASSLGGADTQYF. In DNA, the CDR3 is TGTGCCAGCAGTTTAGGTGGAGCAGATACGCAGTATTTT.

The table lists this clonotype with many counts. V usage is TRBV20-1 and J usage is TRBJ2-3; no clear D gene. The CDR3 length is 14 residues. Trimming left V 0 bases short and J 0 bases short, with 7 bases between. Germline CDR1 and CDR2: DFQATT and SNEGSKA (reference sequence). The CDR3 nucleotides are TGCAGTGCTAGAGATCTAGTGAGCACAGATACGCAGTATTTT. Encoded protein: CSARDLVSTDTQYF.

This clonotype came up a few times. The V call is TRBV6-1, the J call TRBJ2-1; TRBD2 matches at 9 bases. J was trimmed by 0 bases and V by 4 bases; bases with no gene match: 10. CDR1 and CDR2 from the germline V gene are MNHNS and SASEGT. The CDR3 runs to 18 residues. The CDR3 is CASSADGLAKSSYNEQFF. In nucleotides, the CDR3 is TGTGCCAGCAGTGCAGACGGACTAGCGAAAAGCTCCTACAATGAGCAGTTCTTC.